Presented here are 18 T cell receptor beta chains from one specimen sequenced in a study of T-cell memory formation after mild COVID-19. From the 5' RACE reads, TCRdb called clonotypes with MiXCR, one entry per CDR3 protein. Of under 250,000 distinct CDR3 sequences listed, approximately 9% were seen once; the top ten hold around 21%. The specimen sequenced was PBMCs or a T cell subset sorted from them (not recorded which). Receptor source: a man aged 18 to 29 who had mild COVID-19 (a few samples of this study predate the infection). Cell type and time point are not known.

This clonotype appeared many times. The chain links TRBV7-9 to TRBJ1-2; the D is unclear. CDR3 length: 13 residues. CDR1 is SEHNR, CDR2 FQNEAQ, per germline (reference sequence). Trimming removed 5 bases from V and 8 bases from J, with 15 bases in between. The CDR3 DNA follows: TGTGCCAGCAGCCAGTGGGCAGTCCAGGGCTACACCTTC. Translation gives CASSQWAVQGYTF.

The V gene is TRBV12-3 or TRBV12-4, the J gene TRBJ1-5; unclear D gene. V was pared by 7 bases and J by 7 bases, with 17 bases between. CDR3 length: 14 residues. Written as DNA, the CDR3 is TGTGCCAGCAACCCGGCGGGTTCCCGCCAGCCCCAGCATTTT. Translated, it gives CASNPAGSRQPQHF.

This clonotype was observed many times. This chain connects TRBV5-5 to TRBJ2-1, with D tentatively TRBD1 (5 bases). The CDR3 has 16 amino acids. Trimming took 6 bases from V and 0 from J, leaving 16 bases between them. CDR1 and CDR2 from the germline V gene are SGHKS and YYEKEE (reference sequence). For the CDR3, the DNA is TGTGCCAGCACCCCGCAAGGGGCCACCTCCTACAATGAGCAGTTCTTC. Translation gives CASTPQGATSYNEQFF.

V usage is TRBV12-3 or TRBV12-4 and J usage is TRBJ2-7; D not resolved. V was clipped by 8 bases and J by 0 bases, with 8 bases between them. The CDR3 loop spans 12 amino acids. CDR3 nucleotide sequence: TGTGCCAGCTCCGCCCTCTCCTACGAGCAGTACTTC. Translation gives CASSALSYEQYF.

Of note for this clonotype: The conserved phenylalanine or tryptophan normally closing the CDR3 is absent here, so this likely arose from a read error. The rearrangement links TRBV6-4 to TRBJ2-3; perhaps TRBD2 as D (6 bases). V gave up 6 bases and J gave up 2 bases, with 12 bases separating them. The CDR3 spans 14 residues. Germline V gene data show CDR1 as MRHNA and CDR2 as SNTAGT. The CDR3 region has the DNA TGTGCCAGCAGGGGGAGGCTCGTCACAGATACGCAGTATTGT. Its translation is CASRGRLVTDTQYC.

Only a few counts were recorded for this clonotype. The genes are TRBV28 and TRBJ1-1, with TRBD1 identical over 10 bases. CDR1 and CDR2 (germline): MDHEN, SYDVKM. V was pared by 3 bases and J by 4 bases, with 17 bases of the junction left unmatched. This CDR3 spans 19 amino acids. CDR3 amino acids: CASSFPTWMTGGAGTEAFF. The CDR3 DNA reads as TGTGCCAGCAGTTTCCCCACCTGGATGACAGGGGGCGCGGGCACTGAAGCTTTCTTT.

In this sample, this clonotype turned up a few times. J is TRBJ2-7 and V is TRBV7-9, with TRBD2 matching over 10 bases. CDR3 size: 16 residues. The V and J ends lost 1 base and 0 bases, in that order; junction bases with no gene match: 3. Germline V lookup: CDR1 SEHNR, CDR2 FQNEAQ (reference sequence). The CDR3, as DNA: TGTGCCAGCAGCTTAGGGACTAGCGGTGCCTCCTACGAGCAGTACTTC. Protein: CASSLGTSGASYEQYF.

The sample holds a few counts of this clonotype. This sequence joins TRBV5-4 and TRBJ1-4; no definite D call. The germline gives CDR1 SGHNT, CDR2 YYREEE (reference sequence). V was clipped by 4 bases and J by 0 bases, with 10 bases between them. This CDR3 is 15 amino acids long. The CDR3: CASSLSGSTNEKLFF. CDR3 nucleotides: TGTGCCAGCAGCCTGTCGGGGTCAACTAATGAAAAACTGTTTTTT.

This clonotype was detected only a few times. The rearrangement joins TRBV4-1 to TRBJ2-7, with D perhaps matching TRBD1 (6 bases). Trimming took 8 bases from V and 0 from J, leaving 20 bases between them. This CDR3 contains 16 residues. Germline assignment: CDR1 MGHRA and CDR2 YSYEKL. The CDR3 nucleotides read TGCGCCAGCGGTTACGCCGGGGACACGAGCTCCTACGAGCAGTACTTC. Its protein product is CASGYAGDTSSYEQYF.

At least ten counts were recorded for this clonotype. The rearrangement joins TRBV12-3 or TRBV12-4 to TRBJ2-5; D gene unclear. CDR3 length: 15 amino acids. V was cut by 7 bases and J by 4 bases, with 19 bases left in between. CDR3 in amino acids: CASNKIAVGGETQYF. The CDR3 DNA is TGTGCCAGCAATAAAATAGCTGTAGGTGGAGAGACCCAGTACTTC.

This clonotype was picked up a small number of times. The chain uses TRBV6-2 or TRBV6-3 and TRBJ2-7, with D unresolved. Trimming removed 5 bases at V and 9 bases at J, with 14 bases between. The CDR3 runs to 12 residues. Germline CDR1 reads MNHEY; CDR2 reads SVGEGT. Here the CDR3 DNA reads TGTGCCAGCAGTCAAGGCACAGCCGGGCAGTACGTC. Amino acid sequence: CASSQGTAGQYV.

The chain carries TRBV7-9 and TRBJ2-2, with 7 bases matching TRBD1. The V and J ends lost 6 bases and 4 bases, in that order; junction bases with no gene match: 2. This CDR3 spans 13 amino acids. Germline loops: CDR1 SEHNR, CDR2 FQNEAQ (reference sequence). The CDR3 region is CASRGQSTGELFF. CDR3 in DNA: TGTGCCAGCAGGGGACAGAGCACCGGGGAGCTGTTTTTT. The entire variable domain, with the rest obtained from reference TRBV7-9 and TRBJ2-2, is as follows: DTGVSQNPRHKITKRGQNVTFRCDPISEHNRLYWYRQTLGQGPEFLTYFQNEAQLEKSRLLSDRFSAERPKGSFSTLEIQRTEQGDSAMYLCASRGQSTGELFFGEGSRLTVL.

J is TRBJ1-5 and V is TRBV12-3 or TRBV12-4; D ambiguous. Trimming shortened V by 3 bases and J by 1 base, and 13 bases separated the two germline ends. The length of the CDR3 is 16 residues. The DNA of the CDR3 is TGTGCCAGCAGTTTGAAGTTTGACGGGAGCAATCAGCCCCAGCATTTT. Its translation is CASSLKFDGSNQPQHF.

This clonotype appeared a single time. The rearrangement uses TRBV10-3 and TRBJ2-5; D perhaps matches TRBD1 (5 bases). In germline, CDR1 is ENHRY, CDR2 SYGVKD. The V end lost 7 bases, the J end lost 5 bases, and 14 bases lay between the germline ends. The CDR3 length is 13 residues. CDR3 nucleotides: TGTGCCATCAAACAGGTTGAAGGGGAGACCCAGTACTTC. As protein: CAIKQVEGETQYF.

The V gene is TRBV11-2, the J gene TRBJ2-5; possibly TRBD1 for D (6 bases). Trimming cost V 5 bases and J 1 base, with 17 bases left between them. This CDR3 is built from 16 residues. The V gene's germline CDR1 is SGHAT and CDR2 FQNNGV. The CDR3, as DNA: TGTGCCAGCAGCCGAGGGACCGGACAGTTCCAAGAGACCCAGTACTTC. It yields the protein CASSRGTGQFQETQYF.

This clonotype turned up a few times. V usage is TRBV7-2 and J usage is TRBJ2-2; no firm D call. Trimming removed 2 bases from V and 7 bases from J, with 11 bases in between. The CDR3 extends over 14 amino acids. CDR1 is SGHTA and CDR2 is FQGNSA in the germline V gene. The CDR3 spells CASSLWMTGGELFF. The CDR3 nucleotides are TGTGCCAGCAGCTTATGGATGACGGGCGGGGAGCTGTTTTTT.

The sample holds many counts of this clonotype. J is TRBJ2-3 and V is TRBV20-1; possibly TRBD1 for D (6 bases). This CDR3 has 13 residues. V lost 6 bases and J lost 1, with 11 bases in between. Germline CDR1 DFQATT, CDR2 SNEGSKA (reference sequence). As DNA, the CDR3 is TGCAGTGCCCGACAGGATCGCACAGATACGCAGTATTTT. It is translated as CSARQDRTDTQYF.

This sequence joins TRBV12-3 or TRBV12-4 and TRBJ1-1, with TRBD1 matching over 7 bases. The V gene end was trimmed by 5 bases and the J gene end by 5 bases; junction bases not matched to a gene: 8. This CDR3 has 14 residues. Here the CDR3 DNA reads TGTGCCAGCAGTCTCGGGCAGGGGGTTACTGAAGCTTTCTTT. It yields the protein CASSLGQGVTEAFF.